These T cell receptor beta chains were read from a single sample in a study of STAT5B mutations in CD4+ large granular lymphocyte leukemia. Sequencing used immunoSEQ multiplex PCR; TCRdb keeps in-frame clones, though not all of them. Seen here are around 37,000 clones, over 70% observed once, and the top ten hold 0.55%. Sequencing used CD4+ T cells from blood buffy coats. The receptors were gathered from a human donor in good health. CDR3s include the opening cysteine and the closing phenylalanine or tryptophan. A D gene is named only where the DNA matches it firmly. Where a row states a size, it is once, few, many or the class of an expanded clone; other rows omit it.

- | TRBD2 | TRBJ2-7 | TRBV5-1 | CASSFPPSGTYEQYF | TGCGCCAGCAGCTTCCCCCCTAGCGGCACCTACGAGCAGTACTTC
- | - | TRBJ1-2 | TRBV29-1 | CSVPRKGLRGYTF | TGCAGCGTGCCTCGGAAGGGGTTGAGGGGCTACACCTTC
few | - | TRBJ1-2 | TRBV11-2 | CASSLDRGVYTF | TGTGCCAGCAGCTTAGATCGTGGTGTCTACACCTTC
- | TRBD2 | TRBJ2-3 | TRBV10-3 | CAISKGLAGAFATDTQYF | TGTGCCATCAGTAAGGGGCTAGCGGGGGCCTTCGCCACAGATACGCAGTATTTT
- | - | TRBJ1-5 | TRBV6-5 | CASSYRSGTNQPQHF | TGTGCCAGCAGTTACAGGTCAGGGACGAATCAGCCCCAGCATTTT
- | - | TRBJ2-5 | TRBV30 | CATRGALETQYF | TGTGCCACCCGGGGGGCTTTGGAGACCCAGTACTTC
- | TRBD2 | TRBJ2-3 | TRBV5-1 | CASSLTLAGATDTQYF | TGCGCCAGCAGCTTGACACTAGCGGGAGCGACAGATACGCAGTATTTT
few | - | TRBJ2-2 | TRBV6-4 | CASSWDVNTGELFF | TGTGCCAGCAGTTGGGACGTGAACACCGGGGAGCTGTTTTTT
- | - | TRBJ2-5 | TRBV4-2 | CASSQETGETQYF | TGTGCCAGCAGCCAAGAAACAGGAGAGACCCAGTACTTC
- | - | TRBJ2-6 | TRBV5-5 | CASSPRGQFSGANVLTF | TGTGCCAGCAGCCCCCGCGGACAGTTCTCTGGGGCCAACGTCCTGACTTTC
- | - | TRBJ1-4 | TRBV7-9 | CASSHRSGIQGEKLFF | TGTGCCAGCAGCCACCGAAGTGGGATACAAGGGGAAAAACTGTTTTTT
- | - | TRBJ1-6 | TRBV6-5 | CASSYEYRAASPLHF | TGTGCCAGCAGTTACGAATATAGGGCAGCTTCACCCCTCCACTTT
- | TRBD2 | TRBJ2-7 | TRBV4-2 | CASSQDPRTRSISEQYF | TGTGCCAGCAGCCAAGATCCCCGGACTAGGAGTATTTCCGAGCAGTACTTC
- | TRBD1 | TRBJ2-7 | TRBV18 | CASSSGTGGTEQYF | TGTGCCAGCTCATCCGGGACAGGGGGCACCGAGCAGTACTTC
few | - | TRBJ1-4 | TRBV7-9 | CATDALRGEKLFF | TGTGCCACCGACGCTTTGCGGGGTGAAAAACTGTTTTTT
- | - | TRBJ1-5 | TRBV7-9 | CASSLGPGENQPQHF | TGTGCCAGCAGCTTGGGGCCTGGGGAAAATCAGCCCCAGCATTTT